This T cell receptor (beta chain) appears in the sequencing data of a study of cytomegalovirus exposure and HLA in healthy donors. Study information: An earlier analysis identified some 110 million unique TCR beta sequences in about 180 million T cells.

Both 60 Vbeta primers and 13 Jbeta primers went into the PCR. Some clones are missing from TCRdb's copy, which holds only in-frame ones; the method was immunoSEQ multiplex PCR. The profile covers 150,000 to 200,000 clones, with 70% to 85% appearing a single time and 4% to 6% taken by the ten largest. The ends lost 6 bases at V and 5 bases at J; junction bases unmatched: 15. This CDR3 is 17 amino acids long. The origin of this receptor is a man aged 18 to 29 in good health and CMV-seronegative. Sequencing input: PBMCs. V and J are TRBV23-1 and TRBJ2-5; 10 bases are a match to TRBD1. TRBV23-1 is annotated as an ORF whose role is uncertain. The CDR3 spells CASRAKPGQGLTETQYF. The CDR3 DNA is TGCGCCAGCAGAGCAAAGCCGGGACAGGGGTTGACGGAGACCCAGTACTTC.